The rows below give T cell receptor beta chains drawn from one sample of a study of T cell changes during pregnancy in multiple sclerosis. Assay: immunoSEQ multiplex PCR; the TCRdb copy retains only in-frame clones and omits some. Of roughly 100,000 clones listed, about 90% are singletons. This specimen was peripheral blood, taken before pregnancy. All receptors derive from a female donor with multiple sclerosis, enrolled in a pregnancy study. Both conserved end residues are part of each CDR3. Each record gives: J gene, CDR3 length, V gene, D gene, clone size, CDR3 protein, CDR3 DNA. The D gene is left open where the match is weak. Some rows have no size entry. The others give once, few or many, or a class for an expanded clone.

TRBJ2-7 15 TRBV2 TRBD1 - CASRETGAALYEQYF TGTGCCAGCAGGGAGACAGGGGCCGCTCTCTACGAGCAGTACTTC
TRBJ2-7 15 TRBV5-1 - - CASSPFTDSGDEQYF TGCGCCAGCAGCCCCTTTACGGACTCAGGGGACGAGCAGTACTTC
TRBJ1-1 14 TRBV6-6 - - CASSYSTVNTEAFF TGTGCCAGCAGTTACTCTACGGTTAACACTGAAGCTTTCTTT
TRBJ2-1 15 TRBV19 TRBD1 - CASNGQGYGERGQFF TGTGCCAGCAACGGACAGGGGTACGGCGAACGCGGGCAGTTCTTC
TRBJ2-2 16 TRBV11-3 - - CASSLVLQGNTGELFF TGTGCCAGCAGCTTAGTGTTACAGGGGAACACCGGGGAGCTGTTTTTT
TRBJ1-5 15 TRBV4-3 TRBD1 - CASSQDKTGGQPQHF TGCGCCAGCAGCCAAGATAAAACAGGGGGCCAGCCCCAGCATTTT
TRBJ2-7 15 TRBV7-9 - - CASSLGVGGHEEQYF TGTGCCAGCAGCTTAGGGGTAGGAGGCCACGAAGAGCAGTACTTC
TRBJ2-1 14 TRBV29-1 TRBD2 - CSVIAGSSYNEQFF TGCAGCGTAATAGCGGGAAGCTCCTACAATGAGCAGTTCTTC
TRBJ2-7 13 TRBV5-1 - once CASSLDLYGEQYF TGCGCCAGCAGCTTGGATCTGTACGGCGAGCAGTACTTC
TRBJ2-1 12 TRBV10-3 - - CAISDRYNEQFF TGTGCCATCAGTGACAGATACAATGAGCAGTTCTTC
TRBJ1-1 15 TRBV19 - - CASSTLGGMGSEAFF TGTGCCAGTAGTACTCTGGGGGGGATGGGTTCTGAAGCTTTCTTT
TRBJ2-7 11 TRBV30 - - CAWSVRREQYF TGTGCCTGGAGTGTCCGCCGGGAGCAGTACTTC
TRBJ2-7 15 TRBV6-5 - - CASSSLTGSSYEQYF TGTGCCAGCAGTTCATTGACGGGTTCCTCCTACGAGCAGTACTTC
TRBJ1-1 12 TRBV15 TRBD1 - CAAGTANTEAFF TGTGCCGCGGGGACAGCGAACACTGAAGCTTTCTTT
TRBJ2-3 10 TRBV7-2 - - CASSGQGQYF TGTGCCAGCAGCGGGCAAGGGCAGTATTTT
TRBJ1-6 14 TRBV5-4 - - CASSFSAGGSPLHF TGTGCCAGCAGCTTCTCGGCGGGAGGTTCACCCCTCCACTTT
TRBJ2-3 15 TRBV6-1 TRBD1 - CASSPRTGSTDTQYF TGTGCCAGCAGTCCCCGGACAGGTAGCACAGATACGCAGTATTTT
TRBJ1-1 15 TRBV4-3 - - CASSQLGQGNTEAFF TGCGCCAGCAGCCAACTGGGCCAGGGAAACACTGAAGCTTTCTTT
TRBJ1-2 11 TRBV30 - - CACTANYGYTF TGTGCCTGCACAGCTAACTATGGCTACACCTTC
TRBJ2-5 13 TRBV29-1 TRBD2 - CSVAGLAEETQYF TGCAGCGTTGCAGGACTAGCGGAGGAGACCCAGTACTTC
TRBJ2-7 15 TRBV27 TRBD2 - CASSFAAGVGYEQYF TGTGCCAGCAGTTTCGCAGCGGGAGTAGGGTACGAGCAGTACTTC
TRBJ2-3 14 TRBV18 - - CASSPLAGTDTQYF TGTGCCAGCTCACCCCTAGCTGGCACAGATACGCAGTATTTT
TRBJ2-3 18 TRBV9 TRBD2 - CASSVEILAGATTDTQYF TGTGCCAGCAGCGTAGAGATCCTAGCGGGGGCCACCACAGATACGCAGTATTTT
TRBJ1-4 15 TRBV4-1 - - CASSQEGRAHEKLFF TGCGCCAGCAGCCAAGAAGGGCGGGCTCATGAAAAACTGTTTTTT
TRBJ1-1 13 TRBV29-1 - few CSARGGANTEAFF TGCAGCGCCCGGGGGGGGGCGAACACTGAAGCTTTCTTT
TRBJ2-3 13 TRBV19 TRBD1 - CASRTGGVDTQYF TGTGCCAGTCGGACAGGGGGGGTAGATACGCAGTATTTT
TRBJ1-2 14 TRBV29-1 - - CSVEDRRGNYGYTF TGCAGCGTTGAAGATCGGCGGGGTAACTATGGCTACACCTTC
TRBJ1-2 13 TRBV5-1 TRBD1 - CASSSDRMSGYTF TGCGCCAGCAGCTCGGACAGGATGTCTGGCTACACCTTC
TRBJ2-1 16 TRBV9 - - CASSEGAAGFYNEQFF TGTGCCAGCAGCGAGGGAGCGGCGGGCTTTTACAATGAGCAGTTCTTC
TRBJ1-1 13 TRBV14 - - CASSPGFYTEAFF TGTGCCAGCAGCCCAGGATTTTACACTGAAGCTTTCTTT
TRBJ2-1 16 TRBV19 TRBD2 - CASSIWRTSGNNEQFF TGTGCCAGTAGTATTTGGAGGACTAGCGGAAACAATGAGCAGTTCTTC
TRBJ1-5 15 TRBV30 TRBD1 few CAWSDGTGTYQPQHF TGTGCCTGGAGTGATGGGACAGGGACGTATCAGCCCCAGCATTTT
TRBJ2-3 15 TRBV5-6 - once CASSLFSGHTDTQYF TGTGCCAGCAGCTTGTTCAGTGGACACACAGATACGCAGTATTTT
TRBJ2-1 12 TRBV13 - - CASSSQGLEQFF TGTGCCAGCAGCTCCCAGGGGTTGGAGCAGTTCTTC
TRBJ2-3 14 TRBV30 TRBD1 - CAWTGTGVADTQYF TGTGCCTGGACCGGGACAGGGGTTGCAGATACGCAGTATTTT
TRBJ2-5 16 TRBV2 TRBD2 - CASSKLAGVGQETQYF TGTGCCAGCAGCAAACTAGCGGGAGTAGGTCAAGAGACCCAGTACTTC
TRBJ1-2 15 TRBV9 - - CASSVEAATIYGYTF TGTGCCAGCAGCGTAGAGGCTGCGACTATCTATGGCTACACCTTC
TRBJ2-1 12 TRBV28 - - CASRLQGLEQFF TGTGCCAGCAGACTCCAGGGGCTCGAGCAGTTCTTC
TRBJ2-7 15 TRBV27 TRBD2 - CASSLWGGGDYEQYF TGTGCCAGCAGTTTATGGGGGGGAGGGGACTACGAGCAGTACTTC
TRBJ2-5 16 TRBV5-1 TRBD1 - CASSWRTGGGQETQYF TGCGCCAGCAGCTGGCGGACAGGGGGGGGACAAGAGACCCAGTACTTC
TRBJ2-3 14 TRBV6-4 TRBD2 few CASSEAGGTDTQYF TGTGCCAGCAGTGAAGCGGGGGGCACAGATACGCAGTATTTT
TRBJ2-1 14 TRBV7-8 TRBD1 - CASSPRTGGHEQFF TGTGCCAGCAGCCCACGGACAGGGGGCCATGAGCAGTTCTTC
TRBJ2-3 14 TRBV29-1 - - CSVERTASTDTQYF TGCAGCGTTGAGAGGACAGCTAGCACAGATACGCAGTATTTT
TRBJ1-5 15 TRBV6-6 TRBD1 - CASSQLQGMRQPQHF TGTGCCAGCAGTCAGCTACAGGGGATGAGGCAGCCCCAGCATTTT
TRBJ2-2 15 TRBV15 TRBD2 - CATSYTSGITGELFF TGTGCCACCAGCTATACTAGCGGGATCACCGGGGAGCTGTTTTTT
TRBJ2-7 16 TRBV4-3 - - CASSQDFAQGSYEQYF TGCGCCAGCAGCCAAGATTTTGCCCAGGGCAGCTACGAGCAGTACTTC
TRBJ2-5 16 TRBV11-1 TRBD2 - CASSPSSGGPQETQYF TGTGCCAGCAGCCCGTCTAGCGGGGGGCCTCAAGAGACCCAGTACTTC
TRBJ1-1 14 TRBV6-5 TRBD1 - CASSLGQGATEAFF TGTGCCAGCAGTTTAGGACAGGGGGCCACTGAAGCTTTCTTT
TRBJ2-3 14 TRBV6-1 - - CASSGGGSSDTQYF TGTGCCAGCAGTGGAGGGGGTAGCTCAGATACGCAGTATTTT
TRBJ1-6 14 TRBV6-5 - - CASSYSRGDSPLHF TGTGCCAGCAGTTACTCCAGGGGCGATTCACCCCTCCACTTT
TRBJ2-2 14 TRBV19 - - CASSSGGGAGELFF TGTGCCAGTAGCTCCGGTGGCGGGGCCGGGGAGCTGTTTTTT